This TCR beta chain was recorded in a study of T-cell reconstitution after alpha-beta-depleted transplantation in children. Study-level results: For some patients, TCRbeta diversity was high at day 60 because of recipient T cells and thymic progenitors that survived. When one year had passed after transplant, most T-cell counts and diversity came from newly produced T cells. As was reported, about two months after transplant, alpha-beta T cells came from several hundred expanded graft clones.

The V gene's germline CDR1 is LNHNV and CDR2 YYDKDF (reference sequence). V gave up 1 base and J gave up 12 bases; unmatched junction bases: 6. This CDR3 spans 15 amino acids. As it was prepared, the TCRbeta library received unique molecular identifiers. TCRdb itself ran the PCR reads through MiXCR, one entry per CDR3 protein. The sample shows about 110,000 distinct CDR3 sequences, around 10% of them seen only once. In the case of this clonotype: Its antigen remains unknown.

The J gene is TRBJ2-1, the V gene TRBV15; 13 positions match TRBD2. The sequence was collected from a boy aged 2 to 10 with acute lymphoblastic leukemia, due to receive a stem cell transplant. The sequencing here drew on PBMCs, taken before TCRalphabeta/CD19-depleted stem cell transplant. The CDR3 protein is CATSRGGTSGVWQFF. CDR3 nucleotide sequence: TGTGCCACCAGCAGAGGCGGGACTAGCGGGGTTTGGCAGTTCTTC.